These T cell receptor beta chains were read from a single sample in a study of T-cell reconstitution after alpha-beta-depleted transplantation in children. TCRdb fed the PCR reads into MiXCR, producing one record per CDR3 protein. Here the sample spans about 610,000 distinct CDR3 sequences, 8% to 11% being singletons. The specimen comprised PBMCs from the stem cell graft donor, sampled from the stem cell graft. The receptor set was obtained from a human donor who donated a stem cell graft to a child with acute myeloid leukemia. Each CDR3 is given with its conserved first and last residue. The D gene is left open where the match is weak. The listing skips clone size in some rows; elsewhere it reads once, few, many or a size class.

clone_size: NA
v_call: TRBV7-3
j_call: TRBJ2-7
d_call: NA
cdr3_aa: CASSLNPGQSSYF
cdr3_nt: TGTGCCAGCAGCTTAAACCCTGGACAGTCGTCATACTTC

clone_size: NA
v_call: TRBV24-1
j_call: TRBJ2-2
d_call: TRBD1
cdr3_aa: CATSRARGQTGELFF
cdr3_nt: TGTGCCACCAGCCGAGCCAGGGGGCAGACCGGGGAGCTGTTTTTT

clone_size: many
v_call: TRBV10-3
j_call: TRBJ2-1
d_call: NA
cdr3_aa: CAISEGLGNYNEQFF
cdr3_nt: TGTGCCATCAGCGAGGGGCTAGGAAACTACAATGAGCAGTTCTTC

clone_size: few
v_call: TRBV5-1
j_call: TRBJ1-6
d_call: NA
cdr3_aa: CASSPTGFDGLLHF
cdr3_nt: TGCGCCAGCAGCCCCACAGGGTTTGACGGTCTGCTCCACTTT

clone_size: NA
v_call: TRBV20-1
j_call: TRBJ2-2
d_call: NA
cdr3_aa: CSARRGRGTGELFF
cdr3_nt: TGCAGTGCTAGAAGGGGGAGAGGGACCGGGGAGCTGTTTTTT

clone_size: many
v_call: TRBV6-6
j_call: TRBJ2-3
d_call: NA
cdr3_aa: CASSWLPTDTQYF
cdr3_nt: TGTGCCAGCAGTTGGCTTCCCACAGATACGCAGTATTTT

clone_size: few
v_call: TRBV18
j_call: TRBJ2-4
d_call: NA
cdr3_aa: CASSFGPRTIQYF
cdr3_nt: TGTGCCAGCTCATTCGGGCCCAGGACCATTCAGTACTTC

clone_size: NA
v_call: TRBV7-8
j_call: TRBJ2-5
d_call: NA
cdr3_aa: CASSLIWDSQETQYF
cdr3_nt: TGTGCCAGCAGCTTGATCTGGGACTCCCAAGAGACCCAGTACTTC

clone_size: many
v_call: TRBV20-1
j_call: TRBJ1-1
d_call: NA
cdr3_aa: CSARERPGTEAFF
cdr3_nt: TGCAGTGCTAGAGAACGTCCGGGGACTGAAGCTTTCTTT

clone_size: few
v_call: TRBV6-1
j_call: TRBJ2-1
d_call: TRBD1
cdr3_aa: CASSRTGTGRNNEQFF
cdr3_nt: TGTGCCAGCAGCCGAACCGGGACAGGGAGGAACAATGAGCAGTTCTTC

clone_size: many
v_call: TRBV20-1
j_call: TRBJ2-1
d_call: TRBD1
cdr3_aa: CSAVGQGVREQFF
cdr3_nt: TGCAGTGCCGTGGGACAGGGGGTCAGGGAGCAGTTCTTC

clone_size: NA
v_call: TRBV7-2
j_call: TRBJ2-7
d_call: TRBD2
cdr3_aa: CASSSAGVSSYEQYF
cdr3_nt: TGTGCCAGCAGCTCCGCGGGGGTTAGCTCCTACGAGCAGTACTTC

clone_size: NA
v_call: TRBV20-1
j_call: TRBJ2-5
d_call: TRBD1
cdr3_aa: CSASFRDRVLQGREAQYF
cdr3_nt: TGCAGTGCTAGTTTCCGGGACAGGGTCCTACAGGGGAGAGAGGCCCAGTACTTC

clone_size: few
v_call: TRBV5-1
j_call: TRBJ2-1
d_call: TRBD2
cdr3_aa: CASSFSGLAGEGNEQFF
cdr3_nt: TGCGCCAGCAGCTTTTCCGGACTAGCGGGAGAGGGCAATGAGCAGTTCTTC

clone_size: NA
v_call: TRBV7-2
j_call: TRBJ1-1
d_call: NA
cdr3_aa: CASSQLLFGLVGEAFF
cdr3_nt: TGTGCCAGCAGCCAATTATTATTCGGGTTGGTGGGTGAAGCTTTCTTT

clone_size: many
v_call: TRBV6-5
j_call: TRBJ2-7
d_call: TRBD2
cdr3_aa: CASSYGTSGSYEQYF
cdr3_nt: TGTGCCAGCAGTTACGGGACTAGCGGTTCCTACGAGCAGTACTTC

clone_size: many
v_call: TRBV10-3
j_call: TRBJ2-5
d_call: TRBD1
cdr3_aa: CAISYGQGVLETQYF
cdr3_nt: TGTGCCATCAGTTACGGACAGGGGGTATTAGAGACCCAGTACTTC

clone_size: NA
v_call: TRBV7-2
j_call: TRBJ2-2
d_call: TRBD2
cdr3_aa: CASSLSLAGLNTGELFF
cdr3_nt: TGTGCCAGCAGCTTAAGCCTAGCGGGCCTGAACACCGGGGAGCTGTTTTTT

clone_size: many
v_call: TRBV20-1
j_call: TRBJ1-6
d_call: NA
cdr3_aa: CSASRGDNNSPLHF
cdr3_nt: TGCAGTGCTAGTAGGGGGGATAATAATTCACCCCTCCACTTT

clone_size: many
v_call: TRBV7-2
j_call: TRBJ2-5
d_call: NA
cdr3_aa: CASSLARRAWYGLQETQYF
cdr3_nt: TGTGCCAGCAGCTTAGCCAGGCGAGCTTGGTACGGCCTCCAAGAGACCCAGTACTTC

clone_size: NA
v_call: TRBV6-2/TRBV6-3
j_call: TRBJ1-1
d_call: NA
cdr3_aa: CASSPLQRKNTEAFF
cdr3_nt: TGTGCCAGCAGTCCCCTCCAACGGAAGAACACTGAAGCTTTCTTT

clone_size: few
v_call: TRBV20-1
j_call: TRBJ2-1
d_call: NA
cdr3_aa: CSARAAGLINNEQFF
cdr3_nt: TGCAGTGCTAGAGCCGCCGGACTAATAAACAATGAGCAGTTCTTC

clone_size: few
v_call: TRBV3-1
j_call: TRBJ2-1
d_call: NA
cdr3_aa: CASSRIRRGGEQFF
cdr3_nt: TGTGCCAGCAGCAGGATAAGGCGAGGCGGCGAGCAGTTCTTC

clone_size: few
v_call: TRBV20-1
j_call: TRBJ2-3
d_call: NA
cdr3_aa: CSASFPAGTDTQYF
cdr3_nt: TGCAGTGCTAGCTTTCCAGCGGGCACAGATACGCAGTATTTT

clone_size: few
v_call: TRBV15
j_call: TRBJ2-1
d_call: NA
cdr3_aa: CATSRESDGLTPREQFF
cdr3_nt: TGTGCCACCAGCAGAGAAAGTGATGGACTCACCCCAAGGGAGCAGTTCTTC

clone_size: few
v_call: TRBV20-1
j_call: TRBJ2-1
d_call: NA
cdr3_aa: CSARDVLATSYNEQFF
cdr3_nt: TGCAGTGCTAGAGATGTCCTAGCGACCTCCTACAATGAGCAGTTCTTC

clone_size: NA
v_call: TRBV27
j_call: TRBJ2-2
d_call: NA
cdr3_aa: CASSLTGRLSGELFF
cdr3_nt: TGTGCCAGCAGTTTAACCGGGAGACTATCCGGGGAGCTGTTTTTT

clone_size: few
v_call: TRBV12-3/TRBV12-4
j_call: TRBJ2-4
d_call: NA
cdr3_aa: CASSLDALAKNIQYF
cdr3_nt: TGTGCCAGCAGCCTAGATGCGCTGGCCAAAAACATTCAGTACTTC

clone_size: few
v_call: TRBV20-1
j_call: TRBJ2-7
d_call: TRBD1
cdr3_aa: CSARRQGAGYEQYF
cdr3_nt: TGCAGTGCTAGAAGACAGGGGGCTGGTTATGAGCAGTACTTC

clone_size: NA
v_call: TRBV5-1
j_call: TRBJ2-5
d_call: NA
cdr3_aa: CASSPGSSQETQYF
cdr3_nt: TGCGCCAGCAGCCCAGGCTCTTCCCAAGAGACCCAGTACTTC

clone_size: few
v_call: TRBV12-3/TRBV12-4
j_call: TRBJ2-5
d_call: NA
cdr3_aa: CASSLTTFQETQYF
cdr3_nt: TGTGCCAGCAGTTTAACGACTTTTCAAGAGACCCAGTACTTC

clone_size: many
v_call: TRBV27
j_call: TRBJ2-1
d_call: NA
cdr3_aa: CASSFPGGVDEQFF
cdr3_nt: TGTGCCAGCAGTTTTCCCGGAGGAGTAGATGAGCAGTTCTTC

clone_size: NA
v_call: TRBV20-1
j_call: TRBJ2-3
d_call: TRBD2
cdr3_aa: CSARDFLAGVGTDTQYF
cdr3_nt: TGCAGTGCTAGAGATTTCCTAGCGGGAGTGGGGACAGATACGCAGTATTTT

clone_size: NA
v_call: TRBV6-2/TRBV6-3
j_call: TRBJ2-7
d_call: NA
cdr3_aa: CASSFPFGGYEQYF
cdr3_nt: TGTGCCAGCAGTTTCCCCTTCGGCGGCTACGAGCAGTACTTC

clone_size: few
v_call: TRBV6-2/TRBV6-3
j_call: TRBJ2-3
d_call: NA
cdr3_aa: CASSYPRGSGTDTQYF
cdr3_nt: TGTGCCAGCAGTTACCCCCGCGGGTCCGGCACAGATACGCAGTATTTT

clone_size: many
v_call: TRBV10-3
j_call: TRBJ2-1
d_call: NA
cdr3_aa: CAISEGGEQFF
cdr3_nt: TGTGCCATCAGTGAGGGCGGTGAGCAGTTCTTC

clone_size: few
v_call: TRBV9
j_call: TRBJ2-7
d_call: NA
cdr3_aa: CASSVHVVPYEQYF
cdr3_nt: TGTGCCAGCAGCGTACATGTCGTACCTTACGAGCAGTACTTC

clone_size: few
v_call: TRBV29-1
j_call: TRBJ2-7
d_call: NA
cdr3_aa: CSVERILDRAYEQYF
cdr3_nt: TGCAGCGTTGAGCGCATCTTGGACAGAGCCTACGAGCAGTACTTC

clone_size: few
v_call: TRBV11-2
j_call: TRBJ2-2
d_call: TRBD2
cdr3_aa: CATEGGRRNTGELFF
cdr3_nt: TGTGCCACCGAGGGAGGGCGGAGGAACACCGGGGAGCTGTTTTTT

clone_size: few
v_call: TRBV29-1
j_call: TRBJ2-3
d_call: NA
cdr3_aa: CSSGGGGAPDTQYF
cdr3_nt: TGCAGCTCCGGGGGAGGAGGGGCCCCAGATACGCAGTATTTT

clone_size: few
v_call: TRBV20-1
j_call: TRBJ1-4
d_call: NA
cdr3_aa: CSATPGARQLFF
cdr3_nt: TGCAGTGCCACCCCGGGGGCCCGGCAACTGTTTTTT

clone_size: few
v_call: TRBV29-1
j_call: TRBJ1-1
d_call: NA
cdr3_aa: CSVDYSYTEAFF
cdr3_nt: TGCAGCGTTGACTACAGCTACACTGAAGCTTTCTTT

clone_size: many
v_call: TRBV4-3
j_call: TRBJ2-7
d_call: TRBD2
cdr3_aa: CASRLGSGINEQYF
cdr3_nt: TGCGCCAGCAGGCTGGGTAGCGGGATAAACGAGCAGTACTTC

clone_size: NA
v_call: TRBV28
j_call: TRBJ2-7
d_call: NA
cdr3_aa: CASSLEGRPGYEQYF
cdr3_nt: TGTGCCAGCAGTTTAGAGGGGCGGCCGGGGTACGAGCAGTACTTC

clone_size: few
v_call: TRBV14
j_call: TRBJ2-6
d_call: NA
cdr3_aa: CASSQGGLRGANVLTF
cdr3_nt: TGTGCCAGCAGCCAAGGGGGCCTTAGAGGGGCCAACGTCCTGACTTTC

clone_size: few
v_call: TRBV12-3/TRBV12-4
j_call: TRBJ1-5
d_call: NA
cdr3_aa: CASSLATVLNQPQHF
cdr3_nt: TGTGCCAGCAGTTTAGCAACAGTTCTAAATCAGCCCCAGCATTTT

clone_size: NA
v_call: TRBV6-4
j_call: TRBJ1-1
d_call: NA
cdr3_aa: CASSDRPGRTEAFF
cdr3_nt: TGTGCCAGCAGTGACCGCCCAGGGAGGACTGAAGCTTTCTTT

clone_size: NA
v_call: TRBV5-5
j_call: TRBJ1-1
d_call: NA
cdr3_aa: CASSSWPRNTEAFF
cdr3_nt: TGTGCCAGCAGCTCCTGGCCGAGGAACACTGAAGCTTTCTTT

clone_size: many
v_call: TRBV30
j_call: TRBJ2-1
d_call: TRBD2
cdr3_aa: CAWSVSGKYNEQFF
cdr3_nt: TGTGCCTGGAGTGTTAGCGGGAAGTACAATGAGCAGTTCTTC

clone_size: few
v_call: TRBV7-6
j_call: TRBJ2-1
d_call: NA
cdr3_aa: CASVRPKPYNEQFF
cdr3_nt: TGTGCCAGCGTTCGACCAAAACCTTACAATGAGCAGTTCTTC

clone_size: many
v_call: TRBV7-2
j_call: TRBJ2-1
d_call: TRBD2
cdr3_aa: CASSFSSGRQFF
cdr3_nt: TGTGCCAGCAGCTTCTCTAGCGGGAGGCAGTTCTTC

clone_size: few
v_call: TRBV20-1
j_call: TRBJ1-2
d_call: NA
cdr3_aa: CSASFLSSGYTF
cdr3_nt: TGCAGTGCTAGCTTCTTAAGTAGTGGCTACACCTTC

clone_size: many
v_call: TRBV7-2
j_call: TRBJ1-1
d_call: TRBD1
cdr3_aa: CASSLRVQGTGIEAFF
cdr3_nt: TGTGCCAGCAGCCTACGTGTCCAGGGGACAGGAATTGAAGCTTTCTTT

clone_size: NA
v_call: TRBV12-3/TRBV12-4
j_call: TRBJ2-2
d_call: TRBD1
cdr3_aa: CASGTQGARGGELFF
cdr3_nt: TGTGCCAGCGGAACTCAGGGGGCCCGGGGCGGGGAGCTGTTTTTT

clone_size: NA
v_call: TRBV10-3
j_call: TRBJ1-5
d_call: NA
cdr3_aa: CAISEPGASNQPQHF
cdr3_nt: TGTGCCATCAGTGAACCAGGGGCAAGTAATCAGCCCCAGCATTTT